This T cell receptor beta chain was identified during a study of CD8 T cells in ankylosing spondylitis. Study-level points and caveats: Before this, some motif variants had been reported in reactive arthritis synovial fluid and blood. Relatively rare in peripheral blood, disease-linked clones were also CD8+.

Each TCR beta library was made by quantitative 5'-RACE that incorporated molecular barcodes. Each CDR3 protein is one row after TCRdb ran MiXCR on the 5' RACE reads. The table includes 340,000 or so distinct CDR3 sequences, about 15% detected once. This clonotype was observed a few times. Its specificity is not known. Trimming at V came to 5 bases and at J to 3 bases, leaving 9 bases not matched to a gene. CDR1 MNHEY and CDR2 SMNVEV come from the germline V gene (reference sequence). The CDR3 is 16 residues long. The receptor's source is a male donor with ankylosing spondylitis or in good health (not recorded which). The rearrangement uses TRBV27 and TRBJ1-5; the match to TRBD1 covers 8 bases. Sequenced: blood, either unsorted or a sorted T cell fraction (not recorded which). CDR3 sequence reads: CASSRRTGSPNQPQHF. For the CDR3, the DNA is TGTGCCAGCAGTCGACGGACAGGGTCACCCAATCAGCCCCAGCATTTT.